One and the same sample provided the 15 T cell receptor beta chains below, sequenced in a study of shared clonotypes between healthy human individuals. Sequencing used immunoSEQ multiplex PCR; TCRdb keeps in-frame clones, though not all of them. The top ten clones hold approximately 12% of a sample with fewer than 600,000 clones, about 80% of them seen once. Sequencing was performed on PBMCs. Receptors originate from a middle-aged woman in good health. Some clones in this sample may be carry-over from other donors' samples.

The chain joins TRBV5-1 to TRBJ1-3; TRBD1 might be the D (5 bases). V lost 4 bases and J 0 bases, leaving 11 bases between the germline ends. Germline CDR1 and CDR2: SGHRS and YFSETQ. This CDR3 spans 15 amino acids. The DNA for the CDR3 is TGCGCCAGCAGCGAAGGACAAAACTCTGGAAACACCATATATTTT. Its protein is CASSEGQNSGNTIYF.

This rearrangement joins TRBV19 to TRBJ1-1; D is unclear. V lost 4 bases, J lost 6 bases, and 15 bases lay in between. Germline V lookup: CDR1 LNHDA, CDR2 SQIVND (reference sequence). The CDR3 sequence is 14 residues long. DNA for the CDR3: TGTGCCAGTAGTACGGAAGTACTTTCACCTGAAGCTTTCTTT. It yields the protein CASSTEVLSPEAFF.

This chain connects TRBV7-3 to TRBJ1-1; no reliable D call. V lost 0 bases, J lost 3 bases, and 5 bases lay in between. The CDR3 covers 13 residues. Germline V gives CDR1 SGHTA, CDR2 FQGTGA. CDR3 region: CASSLTEYTEAFF. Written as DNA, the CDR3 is TGTGCCAGCAGCTTAACAGAGTACACTGAAGCTTTCTTT. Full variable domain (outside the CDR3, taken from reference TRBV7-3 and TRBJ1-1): GAGVSQTPSNKVTEKGKYVELRCDPISGHTALYWYRQSLGQGPEFLIYFQGTGAADDSGLPNDRFFAVRPEGSVSTLKIQRTERGDSAVYLCASSLTEYTEAFFGQGTRLTVV.

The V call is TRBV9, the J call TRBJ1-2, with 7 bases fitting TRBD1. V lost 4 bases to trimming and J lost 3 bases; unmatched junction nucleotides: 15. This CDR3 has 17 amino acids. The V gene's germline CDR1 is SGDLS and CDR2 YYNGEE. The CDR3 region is CASSSPTGTVEHYGYTF. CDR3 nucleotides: TGTGCCAGCAGCTCCCCTACAGGGACAGTTGAACACTATGGCTACACCTTC.

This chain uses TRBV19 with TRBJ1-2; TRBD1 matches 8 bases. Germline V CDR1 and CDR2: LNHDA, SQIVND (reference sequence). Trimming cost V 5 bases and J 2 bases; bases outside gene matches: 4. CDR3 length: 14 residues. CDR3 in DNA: TGTGCCAGTAGTCTTCGACAGGGGAACTATGGCTACACCTTC. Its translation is CASSLRQGNYGYTF.

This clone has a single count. The CDR3 here is CAISGGTGTGGQDTQYF. The CDR3 DNA follows: TGTGCCATCAGTGGGGGGACCGGGACAGGAGGGCAAGATACGCAGTATTTT. The chain is built from TRBV10-3 and TRBJ2-3; 8 bases line up with TRBD1. The CDR3 has 17 amino acids. V lost 4 bases and J lost 5; bases outside the gene matches: 14. Germline CDR1 is ENHRY and CDR2 is SYGVKD.

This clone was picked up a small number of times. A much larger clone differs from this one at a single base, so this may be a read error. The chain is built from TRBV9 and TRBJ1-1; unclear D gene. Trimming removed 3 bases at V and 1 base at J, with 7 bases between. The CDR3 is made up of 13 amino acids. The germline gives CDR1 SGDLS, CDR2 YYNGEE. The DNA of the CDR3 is TGTGCCAGCAGCGCCCACAGGAACACTGAAGCTTTCTTT. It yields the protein CASSAHRNTEAFF. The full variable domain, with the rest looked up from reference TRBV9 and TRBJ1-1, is DSGVTQTPKHLITATGQRVTLRCSPRSGDLSVYWYQQSLDQGLQFLIQYYNGEERAKGNILERFSAQQFPDLHSELNLSSLELGDSALYFCASSAHRNTEAFFGQGTRLTVV.

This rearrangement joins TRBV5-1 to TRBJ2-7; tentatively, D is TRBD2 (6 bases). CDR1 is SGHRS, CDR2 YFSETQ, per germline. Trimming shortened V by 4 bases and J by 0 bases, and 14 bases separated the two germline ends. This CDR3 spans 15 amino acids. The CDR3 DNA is TGCGCCAGCAGCCCGATTGGCGGGACCTCCTACGAGCAGTACTTC. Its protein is CASSPIGGTSYEQYF.

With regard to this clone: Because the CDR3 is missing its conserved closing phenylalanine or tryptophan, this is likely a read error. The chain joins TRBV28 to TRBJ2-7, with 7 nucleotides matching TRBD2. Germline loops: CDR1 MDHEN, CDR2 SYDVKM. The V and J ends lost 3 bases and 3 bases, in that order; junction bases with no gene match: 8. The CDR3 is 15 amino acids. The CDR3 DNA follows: TGTGCCAGCAGTTTCGGGGGGACGAGCGTCTACGAGCAGTACTCC. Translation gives CASSFGGTSVYEQYS.

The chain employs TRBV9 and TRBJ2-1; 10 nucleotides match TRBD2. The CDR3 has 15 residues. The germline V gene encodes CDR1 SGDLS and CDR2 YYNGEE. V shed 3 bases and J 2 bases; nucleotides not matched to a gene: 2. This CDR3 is CASSAGLAAYNEQFF. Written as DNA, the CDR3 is TGTGCCAGCAGCGCAGGACTAGCGGCCTACAATGAGCAGTTCTTC. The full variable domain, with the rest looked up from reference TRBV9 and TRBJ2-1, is DSGVTQTPKHLITATGQRVTLRCSPRSGDLSVYWYQQSLDQGLQFLIQYYNGEERAKGNILERFSAQQFPDLHSELNLSSLELGDSALYFCASSAGLAAYNEQFFGPGTRLTVL.

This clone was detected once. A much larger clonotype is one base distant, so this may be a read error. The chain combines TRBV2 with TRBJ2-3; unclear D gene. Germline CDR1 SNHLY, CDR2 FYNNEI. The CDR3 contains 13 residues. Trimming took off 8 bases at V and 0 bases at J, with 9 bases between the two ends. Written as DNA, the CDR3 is TGTGCCAGCGGAGACCGAAGCACAGATACGCAGTATTTT. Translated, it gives CASGDRSTDTQYF.

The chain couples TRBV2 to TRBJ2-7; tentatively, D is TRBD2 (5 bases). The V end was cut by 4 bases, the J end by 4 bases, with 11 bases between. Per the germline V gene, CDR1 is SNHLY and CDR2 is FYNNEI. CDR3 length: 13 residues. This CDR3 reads CASSGQLGYEQYF. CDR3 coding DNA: TGTGCCAGCAGTGGCCAACTAGGTTACGAGCAGTACTTC.

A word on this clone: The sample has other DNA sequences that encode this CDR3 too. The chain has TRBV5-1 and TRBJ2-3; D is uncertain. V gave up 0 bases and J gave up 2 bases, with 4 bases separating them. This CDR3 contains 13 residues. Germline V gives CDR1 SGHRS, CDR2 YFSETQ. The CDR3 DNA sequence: TGCGCCAGCAGCTTGGTACCCACAGATACGCAGTATTTT. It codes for CASSLVPTDTQYF. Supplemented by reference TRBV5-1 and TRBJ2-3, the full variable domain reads KAGVTQTPRYLIKTRGQQVTLSCSPISGHRSVSWYQQTPGQGLQFLFEYFSETQRNKGNFPGRFSGRQFSNSRSEMNVSTLELGDSALYLCASSLVPTDTQYFGPGTRLTVL.

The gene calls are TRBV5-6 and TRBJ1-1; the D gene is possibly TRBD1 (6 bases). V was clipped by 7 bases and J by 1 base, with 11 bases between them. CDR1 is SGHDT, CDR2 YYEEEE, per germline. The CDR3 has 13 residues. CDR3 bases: TGTGCCAGCTCGATGGGGGCGAACACTGAAGCTTTCTTT. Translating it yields CASSMGANTEAFF.

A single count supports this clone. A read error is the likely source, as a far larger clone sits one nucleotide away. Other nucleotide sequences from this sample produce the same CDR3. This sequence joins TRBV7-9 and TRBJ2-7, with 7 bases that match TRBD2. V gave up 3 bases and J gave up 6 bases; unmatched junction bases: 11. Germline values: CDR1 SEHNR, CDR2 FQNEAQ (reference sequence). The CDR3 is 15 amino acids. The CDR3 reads CASSLGGGSFGEQYF. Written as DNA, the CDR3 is TGTGCCAGCAGCTTGGGCGGGGGATCGTTCGGCGAGCAGTACTTC.